This T cell receptor beta chain originates from a study of T cells after yellow fever vaccination (dated by TCRdb to about 2019). Notes on the research overall: The SMART-Seq v4 Ultra Low Input RNA kit was used to prepare libraries from fractions with low cell numbers. Bulk PBMC replicates and cell subsets were isolated from blood drawn at multiple timepoints before and after both primary and secondary immunization. To follow T-cell clones before and after both primary and booster YFV17D yellow fever vaccination, bulk TCR alpha and beta repertoires underwent longitudinal sequencing. Two healthy male donors, one aged 18 to 30 and one aged 30 to 40 years, were included in the cohort.

TCR cDNA was made using 5'RACE template switching, a step that added a universal primer site and unique molecular identifiers. Priming for cDNA synthesis came from both the TCR alpha and TCR beta constant segments. Two PCR steps were used to amplify libraries, with sample barcodes and sequencing adapters being added in the second step. Sequencing of libraries was done on Illumina HiSeq 2500 (2x100 bp) or NovaSeq (2x150 bp). The paper's processing steps were these. MIGEC was used to demultiplex reads and collapse the reads into UMI consensus sequences, and MiXCR was used for V(D)J alignment. Vaccine-responding clonotypes were defined with edgeR using replicate PBMC samples, requiring FDR below 0.01 and a log2 fold change above 5 up to day 15. Each bulk clonotype was labeled CD4 or CD8 based on which sequenced repertoire, CD4 or CD8, contained the clonotype at higher abundance. Clonotypes enriched at least 10-fold in dextramer-positive over dextramer-negative fractions were defined as NS4B-specific, and CD4-biased clonotypes were excluded. The public reads were quality trimmed at Q25 with fastp and then assembled into clones with MiXCR by TCRdb, keeping productive beta chains. For every CDR3 protein sequence, its rows merge into one entry that carries the most common genes and DNA. Clone size and V and J calls follow TCRdb, not the original study. The sample data list 100,000 or so distinct CDR3 sequences, and 8.9% of these were observed just once. 15% to 20% of the sample goes to the ten largest clones.

What the work shows at the level of the full study, not this receptor alone: Compared with the primary T-cell response, the secondary T-cell response was weaker but faster, peaking on day 5 rather than day 15. Computational filtering was required because FACS-sorted repertoires could contain abundant contaminating clonotypes from the bulk population. The study included only a couple of donors, which limits how far the findings can be generalized. After the booster, most of the clones that had expanded following primary vaccination were detected again (roughly 96% of CD4 and 80% to 90% of CD8), which suggests that memory was broadly maintained. A small share of clonotypes occurred in both CD4 and CD8 compartments, likely arising from convergent recombination.

Interpreted using the paper, the treatment or condition label stands for: live attenuated yellow fever vaccine strain. PBMCs were isolated from peripheral blood using a standard Ficoll-Paque protocol. Epitope-specific CD8 T cells were sorted using a dextramer loaded with the yellow fever NS4B epitope peptide, with anti-CD3 and anti-CD8 staining. RNA was extracted with TriZol from bulk PBMCs, CD4 and CD8 fractions, and dextramer-positive and dextramer-negative fractions. Worth noting for this clonotype: Base qualities are missing; no much larger clone stands one base away.

At the junction V is shortened by 2 bases and J by 2 bases; bases outside the gene matches: 9. Sequences SGHVS (CDR1) and FQNEAQ (CDR2) are obtained from the germline V gene. The cysteine opens and the phenylalanine closes a CDR3 of 16 amino acids. Here the CDR3 DNA is all that survives: 48 bases in frame from base 1. The receptor was isolated from a man younger than 35 who received the YFV17D yellow fever vaccine. The sample here was CD8+ T cells not binding an NS4B(214-222) dextramer, sorted from PBMCs, taken roughly 14 days after the first yellow fever vaccination. In the paper's terms, the cell subset or site label means: NS4B epitope dextramer-negative CD8 T cells. The chain is assembled from TRBV7-8 and TRBJ2-7, and TRBD1 matches 7 of the central bases. The CDR3 region reads CASSLYPRQGAYEQYF. At the DNA level, the sequence is TGTGCCAGCAGCTTATATCCTAGACAGGGAGCCTACGAGCAGTACTTC.